This T cell receptor beta chain was profiled in a study of T cell responses to AZD1222 COVID-19 vaccine. In the study overall: Second-dose intervals of approximately 4 or approximately 12 weeks were pooled.

This CDR3 is built from 14 residues. Trimming pared 6 bases from V and 4 bases from J, leaving 16 bases between. Germline CDR1 MNHEY, CDR2 SVGAGI. Points on this clone: Its cognate antigen is unknown.

Study-wide results and caveats: Clonal diversity was possibly underestimated; the donors were predominantly white British and more often female.

Data came from immunoSEQ multiplex PCR; TCRdb stores just in-frame clones and leaves some out. In the table there are about 62,000 clones, 76% of which are singletons. The sequence was obtained from an adult in good health. The source was peripheral blood, collected on day 0 of AZD1222 vaccination. The chain carries TRBV6-5 and TRBJ2-7; D could derive from TRBD1 or TRBD2 (5 bases each). The CDR3 here is CASRRDGTNYEQYF. The CDR3 region has the DNA TGTGCCAGCAGAAGAGACGGGACGAATTACGAGCAGTACTTC.